Following are 6 T cell receptor beta chains from one sample sequenced in a study of CD8+CD57+ T cells in acquired aplastic anemia. Researchers used genomic DNA as the template to profile TCR beta VDJ and CDR3. TCRdb analysed the reads with MiXCR anew, one entry per CDR3 protein. The sample has 100,000 to 120,000 distinct CDR3 sequences; around half are singletons. Sequencing used sorted CD4+, CD8+, or CD8+CD57+ T cells (not recorded which) from PBMCs. Source of these receptors: a human donor in good health, serving as a control.

In its sample, this clonotype was seen once. One base away lies a much larger clone, so this may be a sequencing read error. The chain links TRBV12-3 or TRBV12-4 to TRBJ2-1, with D possibly matching TRBD1 (6 bases). This CDR3 is built from 14 residues. CDR3 sequence reads: CASSLQGLYNEQLF. The CDR3 DNA reads as TGTGCCAGCAGTTTACAGGGGCTCTACAATGAGCAGCTCTTC.

The chain carries TRBV19 and TRBJ2-2; D might be TRBD1 (6 bases). The CDR3 totals 11 residues. Trimming took 11 bases from V and 8 from J, leaving 12 bases between them. Germline lookup yields CDR1 LNHDA and CDR2 SQIVND (reference sequence). DNA for the CDR3: TGTGCCGCCAAGGGGACAGGGGAGCTGTTTTTT. Protein: CAAKGTGELFF.

About this clonotype: Possible read error: a much larger clone is one base away. For the CDR3, the DNA is TGTGCCAGCAGCCAACCGACTACGAGCTCCTACAATGAGCAGTTCTTC. Protein product: CASSQPTTSSYNEQFF. This rearrangement joins TRBV25-1 to TRBJ2-1; TRBD2 might be the D (5 bases). Germline CDR1 MGHDK, CDR2 SYGVNS. This CDR3 comprises 16 residues. V dropped 6 bases and J dropped 0 bases, with 15 bases sitting between them.

V and J are TRBV15 and TRBJ2-3; D unresolved. Germline-derived CDR1 and CDR2 are LNHNV and YYDKDF (reference sequence). This CDR3 region has 14 residues. The V gene lost 1 base and the J gene lost 1 base, with 6 bases spanning the gap. The CDR3 bases are TGTGCCACCAGCAGAGGGGGTCGCACAGATACGCAGTATTTT. This sequence encodes CATSRGGRTDTQYF.

This sequence joins TRBV9 and TRBJ1-5, with D possibly being TRBD1 (6 bases). CDR1 and CDR2 (germline): SGDLS, YYNGEE. V was shortened by 5 bases and J by 0 bases, with 18 bases between the two germline ends. The CDR3 length is 17 residues. The CDR3 spells CASSSETGNPSNQPQHF. The CDR3 DNA is TGTGCCAGCAGTTCCGAAACAGGGAATCCTAGCAATCAGCCCCAGCATTTT.

This clonotype has a count of ten or more. The rearrangement joins TRBV11-2 to TRBJ2-1; perhaps TRBD1 as D (8 bases). V lost 4 bases and J 9 bases, leaving 22 bases between the germline ends. The CDR3 contains 16 residues. CDR1 and CDR2 (germline): SGHAT, FQNNGV. CDR3 residues: CASSSTGGGRFAEQFF. DNA for the CDR3: TGTGCCAGCAGCTCAACAGGGGGGGGGCGATTCGCTGAGCAGTTCTTC.